What follows are 7 T cell receptor beta chains derived from one specimen sequenced in a study of molecular identifiers for immune sequencing clone quantification (dated by TCRdb to the late 2010s). The receptor library was made with PCR. TCRdb lists the instrument as NextSeq 500. In TCRdb, the public reads were trimmed at Q25 with fastp and aligned with MiXCR, with productive beta chains retained. Entries are consolidated by CDR3 protein sequence, retaining the most common genes and DNA. In all, the sample holds about 510,000 distinct CDR3 sequences, and about 25% of those were seen once. The ten largest clones add up to over 0.6% of the sample. Input material: naive CD8+ T cells from blood, with Jurkat cell RNA spiked in. The sample's cell subset or site, from its label and the paper: FACS-sorted CD8+CD4-CCR7+CD45RA+ naive T cells. These receptors were collected from a human donor in good health. Some libraries in this study had Jurkat cell RNA spiked in.

As for this clonotype: Being one base from a much bigger clone, this may be a read error. CDR3: CASSYGTSSYNEPFF. In DNA form, the CDR3 reads TGTGCCAGCAGTTACGGGACGAGCTCCTACAATGAGCCGTTCTTC. The V and J genes are TRBV6-5 and TRBJ2-1; D could derive from TRBD1 or TRBD2 (5 bases each). The CDR3 runs 15 residues. From germline, CDR1 is MNHEY and CDR2 SVGAGI.

To note about this clonotype: Relative to the germline gene, one junction end is altered; a read error may explain this. V gene TRBV18 combines with J gene TRBJ2-3; maybe TRBD1 (6 bases). The CDR3 is 14 amino acids. Per the germline V gene, CDR1 is KGHSH and CDR2 is LQKENI. In nucleotides, the CDR3 is TGTGCCAGCTCACCGAGGGACAACACAGATTCGCAGTATTTT. This encodes CASSPRDNTDSQYF.

On this clonotype itself: No conserved phenylalanine or tryptophan is present at the end of the CDR3, so a read error is the likely explanation. The rearrangement joins TRBV12-3 or TRBV12-4 to TRBJ2-3; D assignment may be TRBD1 or TRBD2 (6 bases each). The CDR3 extends over 16 amino acids. V was clipped by 6 bases and J by 3 bases, with 19 bases between them. CDR3 nucleotides: TGTGCCAGCAGCCCGACAGGCGGGGTTCTAACAGATACGCAGTATTTG. This gives the protein CASSPTGGVLTDTQYL.

The table lists this clonotype with a few counts. The genes are TRBV7-9 and TRBJ2-5; unclear D gene. Trimming removed 4 bases at V and 4 bases at J, with 16 bases between. CDR3 length: 15 amino acids. The germline CDR1 and CDR2 sequences are SEHNR and FQNEAQ (reference sequence). CDR3: CASSYLGQDGETQYF. The CDR3 nucleotides are TGTGCCAGCAGCTACCTCGGGCAGGACGGAGAGACCCAGTACTTC.

There are a few counts of this clonotype. The V gene is TRBV28, the J gene TRBJ2-3; 10 bases fit TRBD1. The CDR3 is 15 residues long. Germline V gene data show CDR1 as MDHEN and CDR2 as SYDVKM. After removal of 6 bases from V and 0 bases from J, the junction contained 3 bases not matched to a gene. In nucleotides, the CDR3 is TGTGCCAGCAGCGGGGACAGGGGCAGCACAGATACGCAGTATTTT. Residues: CASSGDRGSTDTQYF.

This clonotype was observed a handful of times. A much larger clonotype is one base distant, so this may be a read error. The V gene is TRBV7-9, the J gene TRBJ2-3; the match to TRBD1 covers 8 bases. Germline CDR1 is SEHNR and CDR2 is FQNEAQ (reference sequence). This CDR3 has 15 amino acids. Trimming at V came to 5 bases and at J to 4 bases, leaving 8 bases not matched to a gene. The CDR3 spells CASSLQGVVADTQYF. The CDR3 DNA reads as TGTGCCAGCAGCCTACAGGGGGTAGTCGCAGATACGCAGTATTTT.

In the case of this clonotype: No conserved phenylalanine or tryptophan is present at the end of the CDR3, so a read error is the likely explanation. DNA for the CDR3: TGTGCCAGCAGAGAACCAGGGACTAGCGTATCCTACGAGCAGTACCTC. This sequence encodes CASREPGTSVSYEQYL. The chain recombines TRBV28 with TRBJ2-7; 10 nucleotides align to TRBD2. This CDR3 is built from 16 residues. Losses at the gene ends were 6 bases for V and 1 base for J; bases not matched to a gene: 9. Germline CDR1 MDHEN, CDR2 SYDVKM.